These 17 T cell receptor beta chains were sequenced from one sample in a study of T cell clones after liver transplantation. This table comes from immunoSEQ multiplex PCR, and its TCRdb copy is limited to in-frame clones, with some not included. The sample shows about 72,000 clones, roughly 90% of them seen only once. Sequencing was performed on CD4+ T cells from blood, taken before liver transplant. These receptor sequences come from a human donor who received a liver transplant.

The genes are TRBV15 and TRBJ2-1; 8 bases are a match to TRBD2. The V and J ends lost 8 bases and 0 bases, in that order; junction bases with no gene match: 6. Germline V gives CDR1 LNHNV, CDR2 YYDKDF (reference sequence). This CDR3 is 15 amino acids long. The CDR3 region has the DNA TGTGCCACCGATGCGGGGGGCAGCTCCTACAATGAGCAGTTCTTC. It encodes CATDAGGSSYNEQFF.

This clone turned up a few times. The CDR3 DNA sequence: TGTGCCAGCAACAACCCCCTGGCGGGAGAGACCCAGTACTTC. This translates into CASNNPLAGETQYF. The J gene is TRBJ2-5, the V gene TRBV11-1, with TRBD2 as a possible D gene (5 bases). CDR3 length equals 14 residues. Germline V CDR1 and CDR2: SGHAT, FQDESV (reference sequence). Trimming stripped 7 bases from V and 4 bases from J, with 16 bases between.

The chain carries TRBV5-6 and TRBJ1-4, with D tentatively TRBD1 (6 bases). The germline CDR1 and CDR2 sequences are SGHDT and YYEEEE. CDR3 length: 15 residues. V lost 2 bases, J lost 8 bases, and 16 bases lay in between. CDR3 protein: CASSFFDPGEEKLFF. The CDR3 coding sequence is TGTGCCAGCAGCTTTTTTGATCCAGGGGAGGAAAAACTGTTTTTT.

V usage is TRBV10-1 and J usage is TRBJ2-3; the D call may be TRBD1 or TRBD2 (5 bases each). Deletions cut 3 bases from V and 0 bases from J, with 19 bases between. The CDR3 runs to 18 residues. Germline-derived CDR1 and CDR2 are WNHNN and SYGVQD (reference sequence). CDR3: CASSDSRGGAPSTDTQYF. CDR3 bases: TGCGCCAGCAGTGATAGTCGTGGGGGAGCCCCCAGCACAGATACGCAGTATTTT.

This chain connects TRBV30 to TRBJ1-1; 7 positions match TRBD1. Germline V gene lookup returns CDR1 GTSNPN and CDR2 SVGIG (reference sequence). This CDR3 spans 16 amino acids. J gave up 2 bases and V 3 bases, and 12 bases lay outside the gene matches. The CDR3 region is CAWSDLQGSSNTEAFF. The CDR3 region has the DNA TGTGCCTGGAGCGACTTACAGGGGTCCTCAAACACTGAAGCTTTCTTT.

The V call is TRBV11-3, the J call TRBJ2-1; TRBD1 matches 7 bases. Germline V gives CDR1 SGHNT, CDR2 YENEEA. The trim removed 3 bases at V and 4 bases at J, leaving 6 bases unmatched. This CDR3 is 15 amino acids long. The CDR3 here is CASSFAPQGYNEQFF. The DNA of the CDR3 is TGTGCCAGCAGCTTCGCCCCACAGGGGTACAATGAGCAGTTCTTC.

The CDR3, as DNA: TGTGCCAGCAGATCCGGGACTAGCGGGAGTCATGAGCAGTTCTTC. This sequence encodes CASRSGTSGSHEQFF. The rearrangement links TRBV7-2 to TRBJ2-1; TRBD2 aligns across 14 bases. CDR1 and CDR2 from the germline V gene are SGHTA and FQGNSA. J gave up 8 bases and V 6 bases, and 6 bases lay outside the gene matches. The CDR3 has 15 residues.

This clone showed up just a few times. V usage is TRBV20-1 and J usage is TRBJ1-1; D remains ambiguous. Germline V lookup: CDR1 DFQATT, CDR2 SNEGSKA (reference sequence). V dropped 1 base and J dropped 11 bases, with 11 bases sitting between them. This CDR3 contains 11 residues. This CDR3 is CSARVGTSAFF. The CDR3 DNA is TGCAGTGCTAGAGTAGGCACTTCGGCTTTCTTT.

Comment on this clone: One end of the junction varies from germline; a read error may be responsible. This chain links TRBV7-7 with TRBJ2-5; possible D gene TRBD2, 7 bases. Germline assignment: CDR1 SSHAT and CDR2 FNYEAQ (reference sequence). The CDR3 runs 14 residues. CDR3: CASSPGGGQETQYF. The CDR3 DNA is TGTGCTAGCAGCCCGGGGGGCGGACAAGAGACCCAGTACTTC.

The rearrangement joins TRBV18 to TRBJ2-7; D gene uncertain. The V end lost 5 bases, the J end lost 3 bases, and 11 bases lay between the germline ends. The germline V gene encodes CDR1 KGHSH and CDR2 LQKENI. CDR3 length equals 13 residues. For the CDR3, the DNA is TGTGCCAGCTCAGAGGACGCAGGCTACGAGCAGTACTTC. This sequence encodes CASSEDAGYEQYF.

This clone showed up just once. The chain recombines TRBV5-1 with TRBJ2-5, with 10 bases matching TRBD1. From germline, CDR1 is SGHRS and CDR2 YFSETQ. V lost 0 bases to trimming and J lost 4 bases; unmatched junction nucleotides: 6. CDR3 length: 16 amino acids. In DNA form, the CDR3 reads TGCGCCAGCAGCTTGGGGGACAGGGGAGGGCGAGAGACCCAGTACTTC. It specifies CASSLGDRGGRETQYF. The whole variable domain, filled in from reference TRBV5-1 and TRBJ2-5, reads KAGVTQTPRYLIKTRGQQVTLSCSPISGHRSVSWYQQTPGQGLQFLFEYFSETQRNKGNFPGRFSGRQFSNSRSEMNVSTLELGDSALYLCASSLGDRGGRETQYFGPGTRLLVL.

The chain has TRBV5-4 and TRBJ1-2; D gene unclear. The germline CDR1 and CDR2 sequences are SGHNT and YYREEE (reference sequence). V shed 4 bases and J shed 4 bases, with 8 bases lying between them. This CDR3 region has 12 residues. CDR3 DNA: TGTGCCAGCAGCGAACAGACCTATGGCTACACCTTC. Protein product: CASSEQTYGYTF.

The chain joins TRBV10-3 to TRBJ2-3; 11 bases are a match to TRBD2. CDR1 is ENHRY and CDR2 is SYGVKD in the germline V gene. The CDR3 has 13 amino acids. With 10 bases clipped from V and 3 bases from J, the junction kept 3 bases outside the gene matches. CDR3 sequence reads: CATWTSGTDTQYF. CDR3 nucleotides: TGTGCCACCTGGACTAGCGGGACAGATACGCAGTATTTT.

V usage is TRBV11-2 and J usage is TRBJ2-2; D is unclear. Trimming removed 0 bases at V and 7 bases at J, with 3 bases between. The CDR3 extends over 12 amino acids. In germline, CDR1 is SGHAT, CDR2 FQNNGV. CDR3 nucleotides: TGTGCCAGCAGCTTAGACGACGGGGAGCTGTTTTTT. It codes for CASSLDDGELFF.

This clone was detected only a few times. The CDR3 loop reads CASSDTADEAFF. The CDR3 nucleotides are TGCGCCAGCAGTGATACAGCGGATGAAGCTTTCTTT. The chain recombines TRBV10-1 with TRBJ1-1; D gene ambiguous. CDR3 size: 12 residues. Germline V gene sequence: CDR1 WNHNN, CDR2 SYGVQD (reference sequence). Trimming took off 3 bases at V and 7 bases at J, with 9 bases between the two ends.

The chain joins TRBV7-2 to TRBJ1-2; D is perhaps TRBD1 (5 bases). There are 13 residues in the CDR3. V lost 6 bases, J lost 8 bases, and 16 bases lay in between. Germline V lookup: CDR1 SGHTA, CDR2 FQGNSA. The CDR3 loop is CASSYLQGLGYTF. The CDR3 region has the DNA TGTGCCAGCAGTTACCTCCAGGGTTTAGGCTACACCTTC.

The chain uses TRBV5-1 and TRBJ2-1; D is unclear. The CDR3 extends over 14 amino acids. Germline CDR1 reads SGHRS; CDR2 reads YFSETQ. V lost 2 bases, J lost 8 bases, and 14 bases lay in between. CDR3 sequence (DNA): TGCGCCAGCAGCTTAGACCCGCATGCCGATGAGCAGTTCTTC. Its translation: CASSLDPHADEQFF.